Listed below are T cell receptor beta chains from one sample, sequenced in a study of control samples from healthy donors and cancer patients. Clones were read by immunoSEQ multiplex PCR, and TCRdb kept only the in-frame ones, dropping some. The table includes tens of thousands of clones, 91% detected once. The sequencing sample was made of blood. Receptors were obtained from a man over 45 in good health. The CDR3 runs from the conserved cysteine through the conserved F or W. A D gene is named only where the DNA matches it firmly. Clone size is not always given. Where it is, it says once, few, many or a class for expanded clones.

V gene	clone size	D gene	J gene	CDR3 DNA	CDR3 protein
TRBV30	.	.	TRBJ2-1	TGTGCCTGGAGTAAGCCTAGTCGAACCTACAATGAGCAGTTCTTC	CAWSKPSRTYNEQFF
TRBV27	.	.	TRBJ2-7	TGTGCCAGCAGTTTCAGAGAGGAGGACGAGCAGTACTTC	CASSFREEDEQYF
TRBV14	.	TRBD1	TRBJ1-4	TGTGCCAGCAGCCAAGTCGGACAGGGGAAAGATGAAAAACTGTTTTTT	CASSQVGQGKDEKLFF
TRBV5-6	.	TRBD2	TRBJ2-3	TGTGCCAGCAGCCTCGGGGGGGCCGGGGCAGATACGCAGTATTTT	CASSLGGAGADTQYF
TRBV7-2	.	TRBD1	TRBJ1-6	TGTGCCAGCAGCTTAGCTGGGACAGGGAACCCCTCACCCCTCCACTTT	CASSLAGTGNPSPLHF
TRBV6-5	.	TRBD2	TRBJ2-1	TGTGCCAGCAAGACCCTAGCGGGGGGGCGCAATGAGCAGTTCTTC	CASKTLAGGRNEQFF
TRBV5-1	.	TRBD2	TRBJ2-5	TGCGCCAGCAGCTCCACCGGGACTAGCGAAGAGACCCAGTACTTC	CASSSTGTSEETQYF
TRBV3-1/TRBV3-2	.	.	TRBJ1-1	TGTGCCAGCAGCCAAGGAAGGGATACTGAAGCTTTCTTT	CASSQGRDTEAFF
TRBV9	.	.	TRBJ1-1	TGTGCCAGCAGCGTAGTGCGAGGGGACGCAGCTTTCTTT	CASSVVRGDAAFF
TRBV6-6	.	.	TRBJ1-2	TGTGCCAGCCGTCAGGGAAGCTATGGCTACACCTTC	CASRQGSYGYTF
TRBV4-1	.	.	TRBJ1-6	TGCGCCAGCAGCCAAGAGACGGGGGTGAGGGGTTCACCCCTCCACTTT	CASSQETGVRGSPLHF
TRBV5-1	.	.	TRBJ1-2	TGCGCCAGCACCTCCCCCAACGATCCTATCAGTGGCTACACCTTC	CASTSPNDPISGYTF
TRBV7-2	once	.	TRBJ2-7	TGTGCCAGCAGCCCCCGCCGTTCCTACGAGCAGTACTTC	CASSPRRSYEQYF
TRBV5-1	.	.	TRBJ1-1	TGCGCCAGCAGTGGATCACGACCCGGGAACACTGAAGCTTTCTTT	CASSGSRPGNTEAFF
TRBV20-1	once	TRBD2	TRBJ2-3	TGCAGTGCTAGTGTGACTAGCGGGGGGACAGATACGCAGTATTTT	CSASVTSGGTDTQYF
TRBV12-3/TRBV12-4	.	.	TRBJ1-2	TGTGCCAGCAGTCTCGGGACGTCCTATGGCTACACCTTC	CASSLGTSYGYTF
TRBV18	.	.	TRBJ2-1	TGTGCCAGCTCACTTCCCGGGATCGATGAGCAGTTCTTC	CASSLPGIDEQFF
TRBV29-1	.	TRBD1	TRBJ1-5	TGCAGCATAAAGGGGGCTAGCAATCAGCCCCAGCATTTT	CSIKGASNQPQHF
TRBV21-1	.	.	TRBJ2-5	TGTGCCAGCCGAAAGCTGCCAGAGACCCAGTACTTC	CASRKLPETQYF
TRBV12-3/TRBV12-4	.	.	TRBJ1-1	TGTGCCAGCAGTTTAATCGGTACGGCGGCTTTCTTT	CASSLIGTAAFF
TRBV7-9	.	.	TRBJ1-4	TGTGCCAGCAGCCCAAGTAGCACAACTAATGAAAAACTGTTTTTT	CASSPSSTTNEKLFF
TRBV19	.	.	TRBJ1-6	TGTGCCAGTAGTTTGGGGGGGCATCAGCCCCTCCACTTT	CASSLGGHQPLHF
TRBV7-8	once	.	TRBJ1-6	TGTGCCAGCAGCCAAAATAATTCACCCCTCCACTTT	CASSQNNSPLHF
TRBV12-3/TRBV12-4	.	.	TRBJ1-1	TGTGCCAGCAGTTTACTAGGGCAGGGTGCTTTCTTT	CASSLLGQGAFF
TRBV3-1/TRBV3-2	.	TRBD1	TRBJ1-4	TGTGCCAGCAGCCAAGACAGGGGGCCGAATGAAAAACTGTTTTTT	CASSQDRGPNEKLFF
TRBV6-1	.	.	TRBJ1-5	TGTGCCAGCAGTGAAGTCCGACGGGGGACTTCATACCTTAGCAATCAGCCCCAGCATTTT	CASSEVRRGTSYLSNQPQHF
TRBV6-5	.	.	TRBJ2-5	TGTGCCAGCAGTTCCCGGGAGACCCAGTACTTC	CASSSRETQYF
TRBV7-9	.	.	TRBJ1-1	TGTGCCGGAATACGAAACACTGAAGCTTTCTTT	CAGIRNTEAFF
TRBV15	.	.	TRBJ1-3	TGTGCCACCAGCAGAGATGGGGTCACTGGAAACACCATATATTTT	CATSRDGVTGNTIYF
TRBV5-1	.	.	TRBJ1-1	TGCGCCAGCAGCGTAAACTCCTGGCTGAACACTGAAGCTTTCTTT	CASSVNSWLNTEAFF
TRBV6-5	.	.	TRBJ1-3	TGTGCCAGCAGCCGGACTGACGGAAACACCATATATTTT	CASSRTDGNTIYF
TRBV11-3	.	TRBD2	TRBJ2-5	TGTGCCAGCAGCTTAGATGGGACTACAGAGACCCAGTACTTC	CASSLDGTTETQYF
TRBV5-1	.	.	TRBJ1-1	TGCGCCAGCTCGTACGGGACAAAGAACACTGAAGCTTTCTTT	CASSYGTKNTEAFF
TRBV6-5	.	.	TRBJ2-7	TGTGCCAGCAGTTACTCGGGGGGCGAATACGAGCAGTACTTC	CASSYSGGEYEQYF
TRBV6-5	.	TRBD2	TRBJ2-1	TGTGCCAGCACCTCGGGGGGGTTGGACTACAATGAGCAGTTCTTC	CASTSGGLDYNEQFF
TRBV2	.	TRBD2	TRBJ2-5	TGTGCCAGCAAAGAGAGCGGGGGAGTTGAAGAGACCCAGTACTTC	CASKESGGVEETQYF
TRBV3-1/TRBV3-2	.	.	TRBJ1-4	TGTGCCAGCAGCGAGACGGGGTCGACTAATGAAAAACTGTTTTTT	CASSETGSTNEKLFF
TRBV7-9	few	.	TRBJ1-1	TGTGCCAGCAGCTTAGTACGGGGCAGGGCGGCCACTGAAGCTTTCTTT	CASSLVRGRAATEAFF
TRBV19	.	.	TRBJ1-1	TGTGCCAGTAAGAGAACCGCTGGATTTAGCAAGGACACTGAAGCTTTCTTT	CASKRTAGFSKDTEAFF
TRBV13	.	.	TRBJ2-6	TGTGCCAGCAGCTTCAGCTCTGGGGCCAACGTCCTGACTTTC	CASSFSSGANVLTF
TRBV7-2	.	.	TRBJ1-3	TGTGCCAGCAGCCAAGTCCGGTTCTCTGGAAACACCATATATTTT	CASSQVRFSGNTIYF
TRBV29-1	.	.	TRBJ1-2	TGCAGCGTGCCGGGAGTATATGGCTACACCTTC	CSVPGVYGYTF
TRBV2	.	.	TRBJ1-4	TGTGCCAGCAGTCGGACCCCAACTAATGAAAAACTGTTTTTT	CASSRTPTNEKLFF
TRBV2	.	TRBD2	TRBJ2-5	TGTGCCAACGGGGGGGCTCAAGAGACCCAGTACTTC	CANGGAQETQYF
TRBV19	.	.	TRBJ1-5	TGTGCCAGTAGTATTTCGGCGGATAGCAATCAGCCCCAGCATTTT	CASSISADSNQPQHF
TRBV7-9	.	.	TRBJ1-1	TGTGCCAGCAGCCCACAGGGCGCTGGCACTGAAGCTTTCTTT	CASSPQGAGTEAFF
TRBV7-9	.	.	TRBJ2-2	TGTGCCAGCTCTCACAGGGAGGCGAACACCGGGGAGCTGTTTTTT	CASSHREANTGELFF
TRBV3-1/TRBV3-2	.	.	TRBJ2-3	TGTGCCAGCAGCCAAGTAACCGATAGCCCTCGGGATACGCAGTATTTT	CASSQVTDSPRDTQYF